The 4 T cell receptor beta chains below all came from one sample that was sequenced in a study of response to subunit inactivated influenza vaccine. One entry per CDR3 protein, called by TCRdb with MiXCR from the RT-PCR reads. The data contain hundreds of thousands of distinct CDR3 sequences, 12% of them singletons. This sample comprised non-naive T cells sorted from PBMCs, obtained around two weeks before vaccination. These TCRs come from a man aged 50-60 years who received an inactivated influenza vaccine.

This clonotype was observed at least ten times. V usage is TRBV20-1 and J usage is TRBJ2-1; TRBD2 might be the D (6 bases). Trimming took off 1 base at V and 6 bases at J, with 13 bases between the two ends. The CDR3 sequence is 14 residues long. Germline CDR1 DFQATT, CDR2 SNEGSKA (reference sequence). CDR3 amino acids: CSARGRTIANEQFF. CDR3 DNA sequence: TGCAGTGCTAGAGGCCGGACTATAGCCAATGAGCAGTTCTTC.

The rearrangement joins TRBV7-2 to TRBJ1-4; D remains unclear. CDR3 size: 12 residues. The V gene's germline CDR1 is SGHTA and CDR2 FQGNSA. The V end was cut by 5 bases, the J end by 0 bases, with 1 base between. In DNA form, the CDR3 reads TGTGCCAGCAGCACAACTAATGAAAAACTGTTTTTT. Protein product: CASSTTNEKLFF.

This clonotype was observed a few times. V gene TRBV12-3 or TRBV12-4 combines with J gene TRBJ2-1; a weak D match, TRBD2 (6 bases). Between the trimmed V and J ends, which lost 7 bases and 0 bases, there was a span of 19 bases. This CDR3 is 17 amino acids long. CDR3 DNA: TGTGCCAGCACCCTCGTGGTAGCGGTCCTCTCCTACAATGAGCAGTTCTTC. It encodes CASTLVVAVLSYNEQFF.

This clonotype was seen only a few times. This chain links TRBV2 with TRBJ2-5; D is unclear. The CDR3 has 10 residues. Germline lookup yields CDR1 SNHLY and CDR2 FYNNEI. Between the trimmed V and J ends, which lost 9 bases and 4 bases, there was a span of 6 bases. CDR3 coding DNA: TGTGCCAGGGGTGGAGAGACCCAGTACTTC. Translating gives CARGGETQYF.